Following are 18 T cell receptor beta chains from one sample sequenced in a study of blood T cell repertoires in COVID-19. TCRdb's copy holds only in-frame clones and misses some; the assay was immunoSEQ multiplex PCR. The table shows 270,000 or so clones, with about 88% occurring only once. Source material: peripheral blood. The receptors originated from a woman between 35 and 50 years old who had recovered from COVID-19.

This clone was counted between two and nine times. This rearrangement joins TRBV28 to TRBJ2-1, with a tentative D call TRBD2 (6 bases). Germline V lookup: CDR1 MDHEN, CDR2 SYDVKM. V gave up 7 bases and J gave up 9 bases, with 13 bases separating them. CDR3 size: 12 residues. The CDR3 DNA follows: TGTGCCAGCACCCGCTGGGGGGTTGAGCAGTTCTTC. It yields the protein CASTRWGVEQFF.

The rearrangement links TRBV5-5 to TRBJ2-1; no clear D gene. Deletions cut 4 bases from V and 3 bases from J, with 17 bases between. The V gene's germline CDR1 is SGHKS and CDR2 YYEKEE (reference sequence). This CDR3 has 16 amino acids. The CDR3 nucleotides read TGTGCCAGCAGCGAAACAGTCCCTTTGAGCTACAATGAGCAGTTCTTC. It yields the protein CASSETVPLSYNEQFF.

The rearrangement uses TRBV19 and TRBJ2-7; 9 bases map to TRBD1. This CDR3 contains 14 residues. The trim removed 4 bases at V and 6 bases at J, leaving 7 bases unmatched. Germline V gene sequence: CDR1 LNHDA, CDR2 SQIVND (reference sequence). The CDR3 spells CASSTGTGKFEQYF. The CDR3 DNA reads as TGTGCCAGTAGTACCGGGACAGGGAAGTTCGAGCAGTACTTC. Variable domain in full (rest from reference TRBV19 and TRBJ2-7): DGGITQSPKYLFRKEGQNVTLSCEQNLNHDAMYWYRQDPGQGLRLIYYSQIVNDFQKGDIAEGYSVSREKKESFPLTVTSAQKNPTAFYLCASSTGTGKFEQYFGPGTRLTVT.

The chain combines TRBV6-1 with TRBJ2-3, with unresolved D. CDR1 MNHNS and CDR2 SASEGT come from the germline V gene. This CDR3 is built from 13 residues. The V and J ends lost 1 base and 6 bases respectively, with 8 bases between them. The CDR3 sequence is CASSEVHSDTQYF. Here the CDR3 DNA reads TGTGCCAGCAGTGAAGTTCACAGTGATACGCAGTATTTT.

The V gene is TRBV15, the J gene TRBJ2-5; 7 nucleotides match TRBD1. The V gene's germline CDR1 is LNHNV and CDR2 YYDKDF (reference sequence). V shed 2 bases and J 3 bases; nucleotides not matched to a gene: 3. CDR3 size: 14 residues. CDR3 sequence: CATSRHGTEETQYF. For the CDR3, the DNA is TGTGCCACCAGCAGACACGGGACAGAAGAGACCCAGTACTTC.

The CDR3 region has the DNA TGTGCCAGCAGCTTAGCCGCCTCGGGACAGACGGCTGCAGGGACTGAAGCTTTCTTT. This sequence encodes CASSLAASGQTAAGTEAFF. The chain is built from TRBV7-8 and TRBJ1-1; 7 bases match TRBD1. Per germline, CDR1 SGHVS and CDR2 FQNEAQ. CDR3 length: 19 amino acids. V lost 0 bases and J lost 5; bases outside the gene matches: 18.

This chain joins TRBV10-2 and TRBJ1-2; D not resolved. The V and J ends lost 3 bases and 5 bases respectively, with 16 bases between them. The CDR3 loop spans 15 amino acids. Germline V gene lookup returns CDR1 WSHSY and CDR2 SAAADI. CDR3: CASSESREFSYGYTF. The CDR3 nucleotides read TGCGCCAGCAGTGAATCGAGAGAGTTTTCATATGGCTACACCTTC.

The chain employs TRBV29-1 and TRBJ1-5; D is unclear. The V and J ends lost 7 bases and 7 bases respectively, with 14 bases between them. The CDR3 runs 12 residues. From germline, CDR1 is SQVTM and CDR2 ANQGSEA. The chain's CDR3 is CSATAAGQPQHF. CDR3 nucleotides: TGCAGCGCCACGGCGGCCGGCCAGCCCCAGCATTTT.

The rearrangement uses TRBV12-3 or TRBV12-4 and TRBJ2-1; no clear D gene. The CDR3 is 13 amino acids. V lost 7 bases, J lost 7 bases, and 14 bases lay in between. The CDR3 region has the DNA TGTGCCAGCATCCTAGGTCGCCTTAATGAGCAGTTCTTC. The encoded protein is CASILGRLNEQFF.

The genes are TRBV16 and TRBJ1-1; the match to TRBD1 covers 12 bases. V dropped 1 base and J dropped 2; count of bases not matched to a gene: 5. This CDR3 contains 17 residues. Germline loops: CDR1 KGHSY, CDR2 FQNENV. The CDR3 is CASSQFGTGGINTEAFF. The CDR3 DNA reads as TGTGCCAGCAGCCAATTTGGGACAGGGGGCATCAACACTGAAGCTTTCTTT.

This chain connects TRBV18 to TRBJ1-5; 9 bases line up with TRBD1. The germline V gene encodes CDR1 KGHSH and CDR2 LQKENI. This CDR3 contains 15 residues. With 6 bases clipped from V and 7 bases from J, the junction kept 10 bases outside the gene matches. In nucleotides, the CDR3 is TGTGCCAGCTCCCGAACGGGACAGGGAGACCAGCCCCAGCATTTT. Its translation is CASSRTGQGDQPQHF.

The chain joins TRBV5-1 to TRBJ2-2; TRBD2 aligns across 9 bases. CDR3 length equals 16 residues. Per the germline V gene, CDR1 is SGHRS and CDR2 is YFSETQ. The V gene end was trimmed by 3 bases and the J gene end by 0 bases; junction bases not matched to a gene: 3. CDR3 loop: CASSSRLAANTGELFF. The CDR3 DNA is TGCGCCAGCAGCTCCCGACTAGCGGCGAACACCGGGGAGCTGTTTTTT.

This clone was counted a few times. J is TRBJ1-1 and V is TRBV7-6, with 10 bases matching TRBD1. With 6 bases clipped from V and 6 bases from J, the junction kept 4 bases outside the gene matches. This CDR3 has 13 amino acids. Germline values: CDR1 SGHVS, CDR2 FNYEAQ. CDR3 sequence (DNA): TGTGCCAGCAGTGGACAGGGGGTTTCTGAAGCTTTCTTT. Translation: CASSGQGVSEAFF.

CDR3 coding DNA: TGTGCCAGCAGCGTAGCCGAGGGGGGGTACGAGCAGTACTTC. Encoded protein: CASSVAEGGYEQYF. The rearrangement links TRBV9 to TRBJ2-7, with D possibly being TRBD2 (7 bases). There are 14 residues in the CDR3. Germline V gives CDR1 SGDLS, CDR2 YYNGEE. Trimming left V 0 bases short and J 4 bases short, with 11 bases between.

The V and J genes are TRBV4-1 and TRBJ2-5; 9 bases map to TRBD2. The CDR3 runs 16 residues. CDR1 MGHRA and CDR2 YSYEKL come from the germline V gene. With V trimmed by 1 base and J by 9 bases, 12 bases remained unmatched. The CDR3 is CASSQASGGPSEAQYF. The CDR3 bases are TGCGCCAGCAGCCAAGCCAGCGGGGGGCCCTCGGAGGCCCAGTACTTC.

This CDR3 is CASSKHPGRQETQYF. The CDR3 region has the DNA TGTGCCAGCAGCAAACACCCGGGTCGGCAAGAGACCCAGTACTTC. The chain recombines TRBV21-1 with TRBJ2-5; the tabulated D call, TRBD2, remains unverified against the DNA. TRBV21-1 is termed a pseudogene. This CDR3 has 15 residues.

The chain uses TRBV4-3 and TRBJ1-2, with D possibly matching TRBD1 (6 bases). The CDR3 extends over 15 amino acids. Looked up from germline, CDR1 is LGHNA and CDR2 is YSLEER. V was pared by 0 bases and J by 5 bases, with 13 bases between. The CDR3 spells CASSQEAGELYGYTF. DNA for the CDR3: TGCGCCAGCAGCCAAGAGGCAGGGGAGTTGTATGGCTACACCTTC.

This chain connects TRBV28 to TRBJ1-6, with D possibly matching TRBD1 (5 bases). The CDR3 is made up of 15 amino acids. Trimming took 5 bases from V and 9 from J, leaving 17 bases between them. In germline, CDR1 is MDHEN, CDR2 SYDVKM. CDR3 nucleotides: TGTGCCAGCAGTCCCATGGGCAGGGCCAGTTCACCCCTCCACTTT. Translating gives CASSPMGRASSPLHF.